The 21 T cell receptor beta chains given below trace back to one sample, sequenced in a study of T cell responses to AZD1222 COVID-19 vaccine. Some clones are missing from TCRdb's copy, which holds only in-frame ones; the method was immunoSEQ multiplex PCR. This table has about 140,000 clones, approximately 90% appearing once. The sequenced sample was peripheral blood, obtained 28 days after the second AZD1222 dose. Receptors were obtained from an adult who received the AZD1222 COVID-19 vaccine.

This chain links TRBV7-3 with TRBJ2-2, with no clear D. There are 14 residues in the CDR3. The V gene lost 5 bases and the J gene lost 4 bases, with 11 bases spanning the gap. The germline V gene has CDR1 SGHTA and CDR2 FQGTGA. In DNA form, the CDR3 reads TGTGCCAGCAGCCGAACCCCGGTCACCGGGGAGCTGTTTTTT. It yields the protein CASSRTPVTGELFF. Complete variable domain (other parts from reference TRBV7-3 and TRBJ2-2): GAGVSQTPSNKVTEKGKYVELRCDPISGHTALYWYRQSLGQGPEFLIYFQGTGAADDSGLPNDRFFAVRPEGSVSTLKIQRTERGDSAVYLCASSRTPVTGELFFGEGSRLTVL.

This chain connects TRBV5-1 to TRBJ2-7, with 8 bases fitting TRBD1. The trim removed 2 bases at V and 2 bases at J, leaving 3 bases unmatched. The CDR3 covers 14 residues. Germline V gives CDR1 SGHRS, CDR2 YFSETQ. The CDR3 loop reads CASSFTGGPYEQYF. Here the CDR3 DNA reads TGCGCCAGCAGCTTTACAGGGGGTCCCTACGAGCAGTACTTC.

The rearrangement uses TRBV9 and TRBJ2-3, with D maybe TRBD1 (6 bases). The V end lost 4 bases, the J end lost 5 bases, and 17 bases lay between the germline ends. The CDR3 covers 15 residues. Germline V gene sequence: CDR1 SGDLS, CDR2 YYNGEE. DNA for the CDR3: TGTGCCAGCAGCCTCAGGGGTAGTTCGGTAGATACGCAGTATTTT. As protein: CASSLRGSSVDTQYF.

The chain combines TRBV28 with TRBJ1-1, with D tentatively TRBD1 (5 bases). The CDR3 covers 13 residues. From germline, CDR1 is MDHEN and CDR2 SYDVKM. Trimming removed 6 bases from V and 6 bases from J, with 14 bases in between. CDR3 region: CASRVQTGAEAFF. CDR3 sequence (DNA): TGTGCCAGCAGGGTTCAAACAGGCGCTGAAGCTTTCTTT.

The chain combines TRBV7-8 with TRBJ1-2, with 12 bases that match TRBD1. This CDR3 has 15 amino acids. J was trimmed by 7 bases and V by 5 bases; bases with no gene match: 8. Germline V gene sequence: CDR1 SGHVS, CDR2 FQNEAQ. The CDR3 DNA is TGTGCCAGCAGCCCCGGGACAGGGGGCTCGTTTGGCTACACCTTC. Its protein product is CASSPGTGGSFGYTF.

The rearrangement joins TRBV4-2 to TRBJ2-2, with 8 bases fitting TRBD1. Trimming at V came to 3 bases and at J to 2 bases, leaving 2 bases not matched to a gene. From germline, CDR1 is LGHNA and CDR2 YNFKEQ. This CDR3 has 15 residues. CDR3 protein: CASSHGTGNTGELFF. DNA for the CDR3: TGTGCCAGCAGCCACGGGACAGGTAACACCGGGGAGCTGTTTTTT.

The rearrangement links TRBV11-1 to TRBJ2-7, with D unresolved. In germline, CDR1 is SGHAT, CDR2 FQDESV (reference sequence). The CDR3 sequence is 13 residues long. V was cut by 3 bases and J by 2 bases, with 8 bases left in between. In DNA, the CDR3 is TGTGCCAGCAGCTTCTCACGGGCCTACGAGCAGTACTTC. Translation: CASSFSRAYEQYF.

The chain uses TRBV7-9 and TRBJ2-6; D may correspond to TRBD1 or TRBD2 (5 bases each). The V gene lost 7 bases and the J gene lost 0 bases, with 19 bases spanning the gap. The CDR3 has 18 amino acids. Germline lookup yields CDR1 SEHNR and CDR2 FQNEAQ (reference sequence). CDR3 loop: CASTPTTGTNSGANVLTF. CDR3 coding DNA: TGTGCCAGCACTCCCACGACCGGGACCAACTCTGGGGCCAACGTCCTGACTTTC.

The rearrangement links TRBV6-6 to TRBJ1-3; no firm D call. Germline assignment: CDR1 MNHNY and CDR2 SVGAGI (reference sequence). This CDR3 has 14 amino acids. Between the trimmed V and J ends, which lost 2 bases and 4 bases, there was a span of 9 bases. The CDR3 DNA reads TGTGCCAGCAGTTACGGCGGAAGAGGAAACACCATATATTTT. This codes for CASSYGGRGNTIYF.

CDR3: CASSQRGRREKLFF. CDR3 nucleotides: TGTGCCAGCAGCCAACGCGGGCGGCGAGAAAAACTGTTTTTT. The V gene is TRBV3-1 (or the pseudogene TRBV3-2), the J gene TRBJ1-4; D ambiguous. Germline CDR1 reads LGHDT; CDR2 reads YNNKEL (reference sequence). The length of the CDR3 is 14 residues. V was clipped by 2 bases and J by 8 bases, with 12 bases between them.

The chain recombines TRBV6-1 with TRBJ2-5; D possibly corresponds to TRBD2 (6 bases). Germline CDR1 reads MNHNS; CDR2 reads SASEGT. The CDR3 has 15 residues. V lost 1 base and J lost 4, with 13 bases in between. Here the CDR3 DNA reads TGTGCCAGCAGTGAAGGGGCCCGGGGGTTAGAGACCCAGTACTTC. Protein sequence: CASSEGARGLETQYF.

The chain employs TRBV24-1 and TRBJ1-2; the D is unclear. The V gene lost 6 bases and the J gene lost 8 bases, with 15 bases spanning the gap. Germline CDR1 reads KGHDR; CDR2 reads SFDVKD. CDR3 length: 13 amino acids. CDR3 protein: CATSQYSLGGYTF. CDR3 in DNA: TGTGCCACCAGTCAATATTCACTTGGCGGCTACACCTTC.

V usage is TRBV7-8 and J usage is TRBJ1-4; D is possibly TRBD1 (5 bases). In germline, CDR1 is SGHVS, CDR2 FQNEAQ. V gave up 6 bases and J gave up 7 bases, with 15 bases separating them. The CDR3 sequence is 14 residues long. The CDR3 region is CASRGSGDGEKLFF. The DNA of the CDR3 is TGTGCCAGCAGGGGTTCCGGGGACGGTGAAAAACTGTTTTTT.

The chain couples TRBV28 to TRBJ1-2; 9 bases line up with TRBD1. CDR1 and CDR2 (germline): MDHEN, SYDVKM. The V and J ends lost 6 bases and 1 base, in that order; junction bases with no gene match: 9. The CDR3 has 16 residues. CDR3 residues: CASRQGAGSGNYGYTF. In DNA, the CDR3 is TGTGCCAGCAGACAGGGGGCAGGGAGCGGTAACTATGGCTACACCTTC.

This clone was seen only once. The chain uses TRBV9 and TRBJ2-7, with D tentatively TRBD1 (6 bases). Trimming shortened V by 0 bases and J by 6 bases, and 13 bases separated the two germline ends. This CDR3 is 14 amino acids long. CDR1 SGDLS and CDR2 YYNGEE come from the germline V gene. The CDR3: CASSVGGRGSEQYF. CDR3 nucleotides: TGTGCCAGCAGCGTAGGCGGCAGGGGAAGCGAGCAGTACTTC.

The chain has TRBV5-4 and TRBJ2-3; 8 bases line up with TRBD2. V lost 4 bases to trimming and J lost 1 base; unmatched junction nucleotides: 5. CDR1 and CDR2 from the germline V gene are SGHNT and YYREEE (reference sequence). This CDR3 spans 15 amino acids. The CDR3 nucleotides are TGTGCCAGCAGCCGAGGACTAGCCCGCACAGATACGCAGTATTTT. Amino acids: CASSRGLARTDTQYF.

The chain recombines TRBV5-1 with TRBJ2-3; TRBD2 might be the D (6 bases). Germline V gene data show CDR1 as SGHRS and CDR2 as YFSETQ. The V gene lost 4 bases and the J gene lost 6 bases, with 18 bases spanning the gap. This CDR3 is built from 15 residues. The CDR3 region is CASSPGGTQGDTQYF. CDR3 coding DNA: TGCGCCAGCAGCCCTGGAGGGACCCAAGGGGATACGCAGTATTTT.

The J gene is TRBJ1-2, the V gene TRBV4-2, with TRBD1 matching over 9 bases. Trimming cost V 1 base and J 0 bases; bases outside gene matches: 3. The length of the CDR3 is 16 residues. CDR1 is LGHNA and CDR2 is YNFKEQ in the germline V gene. This CDR3 is CASSQVTGGTNYGYTF. CDR3 DNA: TGTGCCAGCAGCCAAGTGACAGGGGGGACTAACTATGGCTACACCTTC.

The V call is TRBV3-1 (or the pseudogene TRBV3-2), the J call TRBJ2-3; 14 nucleotides match TRBD2. Germline V gene lookup returns CDR1 LGHDT and CDR2 YNNKEL (reference sequence). J gave up 3 bases and V 4 bases, and 6 bases lay outside the gene matches. The CDR3 spans 17 residues. CDR3 in amino acids: CASSPGLAGGRTDTQYF. DNA for the CDR3: TGTGCCAGCAGCCCAGGACTAGCGGGGGGTCGAACAGATACGCAGTATTTT.

The chain uses TRBV6-5 and TRBJ2-2, with TRBD1 matching over 9 bases. Germline trimming cut 6 bases from V and 4 bases from J; bases unmatched to any gene: 6. The germline CDR1 and CDR2 sequences are MNHEY and SVGAGI. The CDR3 is made up of 15 amino acids. CDR3: CASRAGTGSTGELFF. The CDR3, as DNA: TGTGCCAGCAGGGCCGGGACAGGGAGCACCGGGGAGCTGTTTTTT.

This chain links TRBV4-3 with TRBJ2-5; D gene uncertain. In germline, CDR1 is LGHNA, CDR2 YSLEER. CDR3 size: 14 residues. V dropped 0 bases and J dropped 7 bases, with 12 bases sitting between them. CDR3 coding DNA: TGCGCCAGCAGCCAAGATTTGGTACGGCGGACCCAGTACTTC. Its translation: CASSQDLVRRTQYF.